A selection of T cell receptor beta chains follows, all from one sample in a study of T cell responses to AZD1222 COVID-19 vaccine. Libraries were prepared by immunoSEQ multiplex PCR; TCRdb keeps only in-frame clonotypes and omits some of them. This repertoire shows 130,000 or so clones, 90% found once; its top ten account for about 7.1%. Sample: peripheral blood, taken on day 0 of AZD1222 vaccination. These receptors all come from an adult in good health. Each CDR3 is given with its conserved first and last residue. D genes are given only for firm matches. Some rows have no size entry. The others give once, few or many, or a class for an expanded clone.

V	J	size	D	DNA	CDR3
TRBV30	TRBJ1-4	few	-	TGTGCCTCCCGAGGGGGAGATGAAAAACTGTTTTTT	CASRGGDEKLFF
TRBV6-1	TRBJ1-2	-	-	TGTGCCAGCAGTGAGATCCTCCAGGGTTTGAAAGGCTACACCTTC	CASSEILQGLKGYTF
TRBV11-1	TRBJ1-3	-	-	TGTGCCAGCATGGACCATCCGGTCTCTGGAAACACCATATATTTT	CASMDHPVSGNTIYF
TRBV6-5	TRBJ2-3	-	-	TGTGCCAGCAGTTACTCGAAGATCACAGATACGCAGTATTTT	CASSYSKITDTQYF
TRBV27	TRBJ2-7	-	-	TGTGCCAGCAGTTCCCACAGGAACTACGAGCAGTACTTC	CASSSHRNYEQYF
TRBV2	TRBJ1-4	-	-	TGTGCCAGCCGACACGAGACGGCGAATGAAAAACTGTTTTTT	CASRHETANEKLFF
TRBV18	TRBJ2-3	once	-	TGTGCCAGCTCACCGGAATATCGCACAGATACGCAGTATTTT	CASSPEYRTDTQYF
TRBV7-2	TRBJ1-6	-	-	TGTGCCAGCAGCCTTAGAGGGGACGGATTGAATTCACCCCTCCACTTT	CASSLRGDGLNSPLHF
TRBV20-1	TRBJ1-1	-	TRBD1	TGCGGGGGGACAGGGCCCACTGAAGCTTTCTTT	CGGTGPTEAFF
TRBV9	TRBJ1-2	once	-	TGTGCCAGCAGCGTAGATACGGCCGCTAACTATGGCTACACCTTC	CASSVDTAANYGYTF
TRBV7-2	TRBJ2-3	-	-	TGTGCCAGCAGCTTAGTTAAGGGTTCCTCCGGTACGCAGTATTTT	CASSLVKGSSGTQYF
TRBV6-5	TRBJ1-1	few	TRBD1	TGTGCCAGCAAAGGACAGGGATGGAACACTGAAGCTTTCTTT	CASKGQGWNTEAFF
TRBV5-1	TRBJ1-5	-	-	TGCGCCAGCAGCTTGGCCGGGGATCAGCCCCAGCATTTT	CASSLAGDQPQHF
TRBV5-8	TRBJ1-5	-	-	TGTGCCAGCAGCTTACTGGGGCCTCAGCCCCAGCATTTT	CASSLLGPQPQHF
TRBV24-1	TRBJ2-7	-	TRBD1	TGTGCCACCAGTGATTCGGGACAGGGCTACGAGCAGTACTTC	CATSDSGQGYEQYF
TRBV18	TRBJ2-2	-	-	TGTGCCAGCTCCCTCTTAGAGGGGGGGGCTTTCCCCGGGGAGCTGTTTTTT	CASSLLEGGAFPGELFF
TRBV4-1	TRBJ2-2	-	-	TGCGCCAGCAGGCATATAATGCGCCCGAACACCGGGGAGCTGTTTTTT	CASRHIMRPNTGELFF
TRBV5-6	TRBJ1-4	-	-	TGTGCCAGCAGCTTGAGGGCAGACAATGAAAAACTGTTTTTT	CASSLRADNEKLFF
TRBV18	TRBJ1-2	-	TRBD1	TGTGCCAGCTCACCCCGGACAGGGGGCTATGGCTACACCTTC	CASSPRTGGYGYTF
TRBV21-1	TRBJ1-1	-	-	TGTGCCAGCAGGGTTAAAGTAGCTACACATTGCACTGAAGCTTTCTTT	CASRVKVATHCTEAFF
TRBV4-3	TRBJ1-2	-	-	TGCGCCAGCAGCCAAGACAGGGCCAGCAGCGTCTATGGCTACACCTTC	CASSQDRASSVYGYTF
TRBV19	TRBJ1-5	-	TRBD1	TGTGCCAGTAACAGGGGTAATCAGCCCCAGCATTTT	CASNRGNQPQHF
TRBV9	TRBJ2-5	-	TRBD2	TGTGCCAGCAGCTCGCCGGCTAGCGGTCCCCAAGAGACCCAGTACTTC	CASSSPASGPQETQYF
TRBV4-1	TRBJ1-1	once	TRBD1	TGCGCCAGCAGCCAACCCGGGACAGGGGGCGCGTACACTGAAGCTTTCTTT	CASSQPGTGGAYTEAFF
TRBV7-6	TRBJ2-1	-	-	TGTGCCAGCAGCTCCCAAACAGGACCTTACAATGAGCAGTTCTTC	CASSSQTGPYNEQFF
TRBV10-1	TRBJ1-6	-	-	TGCGCCAGCGGTACGGGCTCTTCACCCCTCCACTTT	CASGTGSSPLHF
TRBV10-2	TRBJ1-2	-	-	TGCGCCAGCAGTGAGTGGACCGACCCCTATGGCTACACCTTC	CASSEWTDPYGYTF
TRBV21-1	TRBJ1-6	-	-	TGTGCCAGCAGCAAAGCCTTCATCCGACCTGGCAATAATTCACCCCTCCACTTT	CASSKAFIRPGNNSPLHF
TRBV11-2	TRBJ2-7	-	TRBD2	TGTGCCAGCAGCCAGACTAGCGGGGGGGCCTACGAGCAGTACTTC	CASSQTSGGAYEQYF
TRBV12-3/TRBV12-4	TRBJ1-2	-	-	TGTGCCAGCAGGGAACAGGAGGAACAAGGCTACACCTTC	CASREQEEQGYTF
TRBV6-5	TRBJ1-2	-	-	TGTGCCAGCAGTTTATATTCTAACTATGGCTACACCTTC	CASSLYSNYGYTF
TRBV7-2	TRBJ1-2	-	-	TGTGCCAGCAGCTCCCAGGGTATGGATGGCTACACCTTC	CASSSQGMDGYTF
TRBV30	TRBJ1-3	-	-	TGTGCCTGGAGTGTCAACACCATATATTTT	CAWSVNTIYF
TRBV24-1	TRBJ1-5	-	-	TGTGCCACCAGGGGTCAGGGTGATCAGCCCCAGCATTTT	CATRGQGDQPQHF
TRBV5-8	TRBJ2-5	-	-	TGTGCCAGCAGCGTGACCAGGACTGTAAGTTTACCGGAGACCCAGTACTTC	CASSVTRTVSLPETQYF
TRBV30	TRBJ2-7	-	-	TGTGCCTGGATTAGCGGACAAGGCTACGAGCAGTACTTC	CAWISGQGYEQYF
TRBV9	TRBJ2-3	-	TRBD2	TGTGCCAGCAGCGTAGTTGCGGGGGGGCTTCTCGATACGCAGTATTTT	CASSVVAGGLLDTQYF
TRBV2	TRBJ2-2	-	-	TGTGCCAGCAGTGGCCCGGGACCGACTGCTGGGGCCGGGGAGCTGTTTTTT	CASSGPGPTAGAGELFF
TRBV6-5	TRBJ1-4	-	TRBD1	TGTGCCAGCAGCCAGGGGGGGTTGGATGAAAAACTGTTTTTT	CASSQGGLDEKLFF
TRBV3-1/TRBV3-2	TRBJ2-7	-	TRBD2	TGTGCCAGCAGCCTAGCGGGGGGACAGGAGCCCTTCTACGAGCAGTACTTC	CASSLAGGQEPFYEQYF
TRBV19	TRBJ1-5	-	-	TGTGCCAGTAGTATATGGGGGACGGGGAGAAATCAGCCCCAGCATTTT	CASSIWGTGRNQPQHF
TRBV19	TRBJ1-1	-	TRBD1	TGTGCCAGTAGTGGGACAGGGGTGAACACTGAAGCTTTCTTT	CASSGTGVNTEAFF